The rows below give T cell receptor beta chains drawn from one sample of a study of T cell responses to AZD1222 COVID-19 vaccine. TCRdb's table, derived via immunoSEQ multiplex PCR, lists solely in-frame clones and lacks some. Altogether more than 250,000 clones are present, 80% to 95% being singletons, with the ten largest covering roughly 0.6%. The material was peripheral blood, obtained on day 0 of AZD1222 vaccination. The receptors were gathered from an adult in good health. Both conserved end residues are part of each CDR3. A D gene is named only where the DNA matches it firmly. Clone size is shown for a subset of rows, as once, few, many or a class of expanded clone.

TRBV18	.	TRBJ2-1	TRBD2	TGTGCCAGCTCGCTTACAACTAGCGGTAGCTCCTACAATGAGCAGTTCTTC	CASSLTTSGSSYNEQFF
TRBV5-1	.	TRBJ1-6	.	TGCGCCAGCAGCCGTCGGGGGTTAGATTCACCCCTCCACTTT	CASSRRGLDSPLHF
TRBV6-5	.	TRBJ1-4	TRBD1	TGTGCCAGCAGCCGGGGGGGGGACAGCGATGAAAAACTGTTTTTT	CASSRGGDSDEKLFF
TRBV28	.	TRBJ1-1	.	TGTGCCACAAGGGAGGAAATGAACACTGAAGCTTTCTTT	CATREEMNTEAFF
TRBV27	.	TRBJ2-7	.	TGTGCCAGCAGTCCGGGGTCCTACCACGAGCAGTACTTC	CASSPGSYHEQYF
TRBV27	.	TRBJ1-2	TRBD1	TGTGCCAGCAGTTTCCCAGGGGGTGGCTACACCTTC	CASSFPGGGYTF
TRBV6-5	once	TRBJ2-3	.	TGTGCCAGCAACAGGCAGAGAAGCACAGATACGCAGTATTTT	CASNRQRSTDTQYF
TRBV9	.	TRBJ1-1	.	TGTGCCAGCAGCGTAGACGGGGGCAGGGACACTGAAGCTTTCTTT	CASSVDGGRDTEAFF
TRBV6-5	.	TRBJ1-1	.	TGTGCCAGCAGCCCCGGGGGTAGTGGGGCTTTCTTT	CASSPGGSGAFF
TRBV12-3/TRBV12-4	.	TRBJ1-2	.	TGTGCCAGCAGCCCGCGCGTTTCTTATGGCTACACCTTC	CASSPRVSYGYTF
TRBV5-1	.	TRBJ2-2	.	TGCGCCAGCAGCTTGGCTTTGAGGGGCACCGGGGAGCTGTTTTTT	CASSLALRGTGELFF
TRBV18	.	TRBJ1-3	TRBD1	TGTGCCAGCTCACGAGTGGGACAGTACAGCTCTGGAAACACCATATATTTT	CASSRVGQYSSGNTIYF
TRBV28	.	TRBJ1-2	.	TGTGCCAGCACACCCCTGAGGGGGAGCGGCTACACCTTC	CASTPLRGSGYTF
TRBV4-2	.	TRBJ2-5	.	TGTGCCAGCAGCCACGCCCCCGACGGGATCCAAGAGACCCAGTACTTC	CASSHAPDGIQETQYF
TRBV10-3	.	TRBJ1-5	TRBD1	TGTGCCATCAGTGACCCGGGACAGAATAGCAATCAGCCCCAGCATTTT	CAISDPGQNSNQPQHF
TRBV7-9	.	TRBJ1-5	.	TGTGCCAGCAGCTTCTCAGGGGAACAGCCCCAGCATTTT	CASSFSGEQPQHF